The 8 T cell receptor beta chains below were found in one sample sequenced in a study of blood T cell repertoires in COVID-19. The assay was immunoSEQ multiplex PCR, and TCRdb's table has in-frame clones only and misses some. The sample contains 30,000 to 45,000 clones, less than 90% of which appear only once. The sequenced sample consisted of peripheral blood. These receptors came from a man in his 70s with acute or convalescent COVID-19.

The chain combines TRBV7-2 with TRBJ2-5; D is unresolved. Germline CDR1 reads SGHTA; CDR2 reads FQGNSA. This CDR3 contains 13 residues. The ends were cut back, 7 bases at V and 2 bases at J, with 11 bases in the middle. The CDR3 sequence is CASTLTLQETQYF. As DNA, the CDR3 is TGTGCCAGCACCCTGACACTTCAAGAGACCCAGTACTTC.

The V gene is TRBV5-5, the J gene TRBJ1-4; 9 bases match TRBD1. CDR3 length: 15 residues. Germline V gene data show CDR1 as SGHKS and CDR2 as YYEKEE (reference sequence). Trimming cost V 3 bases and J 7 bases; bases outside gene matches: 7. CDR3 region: CASSWPGQGGEKLFF. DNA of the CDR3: TGTGCCAGCAGCTGGCCGGGACAGGGAGGTGAAAAACTGTTTTTT.

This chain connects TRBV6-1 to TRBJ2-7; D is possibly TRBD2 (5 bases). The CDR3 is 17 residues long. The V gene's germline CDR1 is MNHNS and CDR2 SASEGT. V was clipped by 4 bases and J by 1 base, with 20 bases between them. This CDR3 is CASSGTAGDLESYEQYF. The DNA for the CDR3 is TGTGCCAGCAGTGGGACGGCCGGGGATCTTGAGTCCTACGAGCAGTACTTC.

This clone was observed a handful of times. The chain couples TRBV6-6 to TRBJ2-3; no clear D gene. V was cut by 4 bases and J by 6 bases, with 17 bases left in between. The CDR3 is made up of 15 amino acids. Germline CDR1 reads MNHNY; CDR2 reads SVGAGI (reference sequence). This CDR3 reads CASSSGQFPGDTQYF. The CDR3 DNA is TGTGCCAGCAGTTCGGGTCAATTCCCCGGGGATACGCAGTATTTT.

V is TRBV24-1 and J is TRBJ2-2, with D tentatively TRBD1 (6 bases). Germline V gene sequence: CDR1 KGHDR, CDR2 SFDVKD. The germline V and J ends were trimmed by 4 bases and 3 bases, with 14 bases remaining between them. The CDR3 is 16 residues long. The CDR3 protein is CATSDPGRGYTGELFF. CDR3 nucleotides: TGTGCCACCAGTGACCCAGGCAGGGGCTACACCGGGGAGCTGTTTTTT.

The CDR3 protein is CASSTQRGQDGTGQYF. CDR3 nucleotides: TGTGCCAGCAGCACCCAAAGGGGACAGGACGGGACAGGGCAGTACTTC. The chain employs TRBV21-1 and TRBJ2-7; TRBD1 was called by the table and not checked on the DNA. TRBV21-1 is annotated as a pseudogene. There are 16 residues in the CDR3.

CDR3 residues: CASSQGQGAQPQHF. The CDR3 DNA reads TGTGCCAGCAGCCAAGGACAGGGGGCTCAGCCCCAGCATTTT. This chain links TRBV3-1 (or the pseudogene TRBV3-2) with TRBJ1-5; 10 bases match TRBD1. V shed 1 base, J shed 6 bases, and the junction held 0 bases outside the gene matches. Looked up from germline, CDR1 is LGHDT and CDR2 is YNNKEL (reference sequence). This CDR3 contains 14 residues.

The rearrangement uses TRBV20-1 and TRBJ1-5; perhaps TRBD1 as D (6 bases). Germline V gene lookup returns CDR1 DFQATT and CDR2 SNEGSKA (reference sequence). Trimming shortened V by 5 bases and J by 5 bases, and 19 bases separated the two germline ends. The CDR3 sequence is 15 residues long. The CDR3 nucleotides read TGCAGTGCTCGTGACCTAAGGGGGAGGGATCAGCCCCAGCATTTT. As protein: CSARDLRGRDQPQHF.